The 11 T cell receptor beta chains below were found in one sample sequenced in a study of blood T cells in healthy people across ages. For the second PCR, which ran for about 6 to 12 cycles, a sample-barcoded 5' primer and a J-beta primer mix were used. TCRdb reprocessed the 5' RACE reads with MiXCR, giving one entry per CDR3 protein. The table lists around 1.7 million distinct CDR3 sequences, roughly 30% of them singletons. Sequencing input: blood. Receptors originate from a woman younger than 45 in good health.

The gene calls are TRBV2 and TRBJ1-2; D remains ambiguous. Germline values: CDR1 SNHLY, CDR2 FYNNEI. This CDR3 has 14 amino acids. V lost 6 bases and J lost 1, with 12 bases in between. CDR3 sequence reads: CASRAKEVNYGYTF. The CDR3 DNA is TGTGCCAGCAGGGCGAAGGAAGTTAACTATGGCTACACCTTC. The variable domain in full, completed from reference TRBV2 and TRBJ1-2, reads EPEVTQTPSHQVTQMGQEVILRCVPISNHLYFYWYRQILGQKVEFLVSFYNNEISEKSEIFDDQFSVERPDGSNFTLKIRSTKLEDSAMYFCASRAKEVNYGYTFGSGTRLTVV.

This clonotype was observed a few times. The CDR3 coding sequence is TGTGCCAGCAGCGCCGGGACTAGCGGTTCGAATACGCAGTATTTT. Its translation: CASSAGTSGSNTQYF. The chain couples TRBV7-2 to TRBJ2-3, with 11 bases fitting TRBD2. The germline gives CDR1 SGHTA, CDR2 FQGNSA. Unmatched junction bases numbered 8, after V lost 5 bases and J lost 7 bases. The CDR3 covers 15 residues.

This clonotype was seen more than once but under ten times. The chain recombines TRBV20-1 with TRBJ1-4; no definite D call. The germline V gene encodes CDR1 DFQATT and CDR2 SNEGSKA (reference sequence). This CDR3 is 13 amino acids long. Trimming pared 6 bases from V and 2 bases from J, leaving 10 bases between. The CDR3 here is CSALVGTNEKLFF. The CDR3 region has the DNA TGCAGTGCCCTCGTTGGTACTAATGAAAAACTGTTTTTT.

This clonotype was found a few times. This chain connects TRBV2 to TRBJ2-3, with a weak D call TRBD1 (5 bases). V was pared by 7 bases and J by 2 bases, with 16 bases between. There are 15 residues in the CDR3. CDR1 is SNHLY and CDR2 is FYNNEI in the germline V gene. This CDR3 is CASTVRQRLTDTQYF. DNA for the CDR3: TGTGCCAGCACGGTTAGACAGCGACTCACAGATACGCAGTATTTT.

This clonotype has ten or more counts. The chain recombines TRBV7-9 with TRBJ1-1; D gene uncertain. V lost 5 bases to trimming and J lost 0 bases, with 4 bases between them. The CDR3 loop spans 12 amino acids. In germline, CDR1 is SEHNR, CDR2 FQNEAQ (reference sequence). The CDR3 sequence is CASSQLNTEAFF. CDR3 DNA sequence: TGTGCCAGCAGCCAGCTGAACACTGAAGCTTTCTTT.

In its sample, this clonotype was seen a few times. A read error may be the cause here, since a much bigger clone is one base away. The V call is TRBV4-1, the J call TRBJ2-7; 8 positions match TRBD1. CDR1 and CDR2 from the germline V gene are MGHRA and YSYEKL. The CDR3 runs 16 residues. With 1 base clipped from V and 0 bases from J, the junction kept 5 bases outside the gene matches. CDR3 loop: CASSQGQGSLSYEQYF. DNA of the CDR3: TGCGCCAGCAGCCAAGGACAGGGGTCACTCTCCTACGAGCAGTACTTC.

As to this clonotype: One base away lies a much larger clone, so this may be a sequencing read error. The chain employs TRBV29-1 and TRBJ2-1, with a weak D call TRBD2 (6 bases). With the DNA end fitting TRBJ2-7 better, the J assignment may be wrong. In germline, CDR1 is SQVTM, CDR2 ANQGSEA. The length of the CDR3 is 13 residues. The CDR3 region is CSVRRETYNEQYF. For the CDR3, the DNA is TGCAGCGTTCGCCGGGAGACCTACAATGAGCAGTACTTC.

The CDR3 loop reads CSVPARTSASTDTQYF. In nucleotides, the CDR3 is TGCAGCGTTCCAGCGAGGACTAGCGCCTCCACAGATACGCAGTATTTT. This chain uses TRBV29-1 with TRBJ2-3, with 9 bases aligning to TRBD2. There are 16 residues in the CDR3. Germline V gene data show CDR1 as SQVTM and CDR2 as ANQGSEA. J gave up 2 bases and V 5 bases, and 11 bases lay outside the gene matches.

The chain joins TRBV13 to TRBJ2-5; 10 nucleotides line up with TRBD2. Gene TRBJ2-7 matches the end of the DNA better, so the J call may be wrong. CDR1 and CDR2 from the germline V gene are PRHDT and FYEKMQ (reference sequence). This CDR3 spans 15 amino acids. In DNA form, the CDR3 reads TGTGCCAGCAGCTTGCCGGGACTAGCGAACTACGAGCAGTACTTC. As protein: CASSLPGLANYEQYF.

The V gene is TRBV4-3, the J gene TRBJ1-2; D not certain. The germline V and J ends were trimmed by 6 bases and 0 bases, with 11 bases remaining between them. The germline V gene encodes CDR1 LGHNA and CDR2 YSLEER. The CDR3 runs 14 residues. CDR3 amino acids: CASSETVANYGYTF. The CDR3 DNA sequence: TGCGCCAGCAGTGAGACGGTAGCTAACTATGGCTACACCTTC.

This chain uses TRBV6-1 with TRBJ2-1, with a weak D call TRBD2 (6 bases). The CDR3 is 14 amino acids. The V gene lost 7 bases and the J gene lost 6 bases, with 16 bases spanning the gap. Germline CDR1 and CDR2: MNHNS and SASEGT. CDR3 bases: TGTGCCAGCAAAAGGGAGGTACTTTCCAATGAGCAGTTCTTC. Its translation is CASKREVLSNEQFF.